The 10 T cell receptor beta chains given below trace back to one sample, sequenced in a study of T cell changes during pregnancy in multiple sclerosis (dated by TCRdb to the late 2010s). Library creation used the immunoSEQ multiplex PCR assay. In TCRdb, the immuneACCESS table is reduced to in-frame sequences with V and J assigned. These tables do not hold every clone; where another copy was compared, an unresolved V gene accounts for under half, and the others remain unexplained. A total of 35,000 to 40,000 clones appear in this sample, 85% to 95% of them only once. Under 0.5% of the sample is taken by the ten largest. Sequencing used CD4+ T cells from peripheral blood mononuclear cells, obtained in the second trimester of pregnancy. The receptors were sampled from a female donor with multiple sclerosis, enrolled in a pregnancy study.

J is TRBJ1-5 and V is TRBV4-2; 7 nucleotides line up with TRBD1. The CDR3 is made up of 17 amino acids. V lost 1 base and J lost 7; bases outside the gene matches: 13. Germline loops: CDR1 LGHNA, CDR2 YNFKEQ. CDR3 sequence reads: CASSQASQGQPGQPQHF. The CDR3 nucleotides are TGTGCCAGCAGCCAAGCCTCCCAGGGACAGCCAGGGCAGCCCCAGCATTTT.

The chain combines TRBV19 with TRBJ2-1; D is perhaps TRBD2 (5 bases). Germline-derived CDR1 and CDR2 are LNHDA and SQIVND (reference sequence). The CDR3 runs to 16 residues. Trimming left V 3 bases short and J 5 bases short, with 17 bases between. For the CDR3, the DNA is TGTGCCAGTAGTATCATAGGTCGTAGGGAGCACAATGAGCAGTTCTTC. It yields the protein CASSIIGRREHNEQFF. The complete variable domain, with remaining parts taken from reference TRBV19 and TRBJ2-1, reads DGGITQSPKYLFRKEGQNVTLSCEQNLNHDAMYWYRQDPGQGLRLIYYSQIVNDFQKGDIAEGYSVSREKKESFPLTVTSAQKNPTAFYLCASSIIGRREHNEQFFGPGTRLTVL.

The chain couples TRBV29-1 to TRBJ1-2; TRBD1 might be the D (6 bases). The CDR3 sequence is 14 residues long. Germline-derived CDR1 and CDR2 are SQVTM and ANQGSEA. V was cut by 3 bases and J by 2 bases, with 13 bases left in between. The CDR3 is CSVDLTGVNYGYTF. The CDR3 DNA is TGCAGCGTTGACTTGACAGGAGTGAACTATGGCTACACCTTC.

The chain joins TRBV5-1 to TRBJ2-3, with D possibly TRBD2 on 6 matching bases. This CDR3 is built from 15 residues. The V gene's germline CDR1 is SGHRS and CDR2 YFSETQ. Trimming shortened V by 4 bases and J by 1 base, and 13 bases separated the two germline ends. This CDR3 reads CASSKGTRRTDTQYF. The CDR3 coding sequence is TGCGCCAGCAGCAAGGGGACTCGGCGCACAGATACGCAGTATTTT.

This clone was found once. The rearrangement links TRBV2 to TRBJ1-2, with 9 bases that match TRBD1. The CDR3 is 12 amino acids. CDR1 is SNHLY, CDR2 FYNNEI, per germline. Trimming at V came to 5 bases and at J to 7 bases, leaving 2 bases not matched to a gene. CDR3 nucleotides: TGTGCCAGCAGTCGGACAGGGGTTGGCTACACCTTC. Its protein product is CASSRTGVGYTF.

The rearrangement links TRBV9 to TRBJ2-3, with TRBD1 matching over 7 bases. The CDR3 covers 16 residues. Per germline, CDR1 SGDLS and CDR2 YYNGEE. The J segment lost 3 bases and the V segment lost 0 bases, leaving 7 bases of the junction unmatched. Written as DNA, the CDR3 is TGTGCCAGCAGCGTAGGAGAAGGGGGCCGGACAGATACGCAGTATTTT. Translated, it gives CASSVGEGGRTDTQYF.

The chain couples TRBV30 to TRBJ1-2, with TRBD1 matching over 7 bases. Germline assignment: CDR1 GTSNPN and CDR2 SVGIG (reference sequence). The CDR3 extends over 19 amino acids. V dropped 2 bases and J dropped 2; count of bases not matched to a gene: 20. In DNA form, the CDR3 reads TGTGCCTGGAGTATCCCGGGGCTTTTTTTACAGGGGAAGAACTATGGCTACACCTTC. Encoded protein: CAWSIPGLFLQGKNYGYTF. The full variable domain, with the rest looked up from reference TRBV30 and TRBJ1-2, is SQTIHQWPATLVQPVGSPLSLECTVEGTSNPNLYWYRQAAGRGLQLLFYSVGIGQISSEVPQNLSASRPQDRQFILSSKKLLLSDSGFYLCAWSIPGLFLQGKNYGYTFGSGTRLTVV.

This chain uses TRBV5-1 with TRBJ2-7; a weak D match, TRBD2 (6 bases). The CDR3 totals 16 residues. Germline V CDR1 and CDR2: SGHRS, YFSETQ. V was cut by 4 bases and J by 0 bases, with 17 bases left in between. CDR3 sequence: CASSPAVGGSSYEQYF. The DNA of the CDR3 is TGCGCCAGCAGCCCCGCAGTGGGGGGAAGCTCCTACGAGCAGTACTTC. Full variable domain (missing parts from reference TRBV5-1 and TRBJ2-7): KAGVTQTPRYLIKTRGQQVTLSCSPISGHRSVSWYQQTPGQGLQFLFEYFSETQRNKGNFPGRFSGRQFSNSRSEMNVSTLELGDSALYLCASSPAVGGSSYEQYFGPGTRLTVT.

The rearrangement joins TRBV7-2 to TRBJ1-6, with 9 bases that match TRBD1. The CDR3 is 15 residues long. The V and J ends lost 3 bases and 7 bases, in that order; junction bases with no gene match: 4. Germline CDR1 reads SGHTA; CDR2 reads FQGNSA. CDR3 loop: CASSFKGQGNSPLHF. CDR3 DNA: TGTGCCAGCAGCTTCAAGGGACAGGGAAATTCACCCCTCCACTTT.

This chain uses TRBV19 with TRBJ1-5, with D tentatively TRBD1 (6 bases). Germline-derived CDR1 and CDR2 are LNHDA and SQIVND (reference sequence). This CDR3 is built from 17 residues. V was cut by 7 bases and J by 4 bases, with 23 bases left in between. CDR3 DNA sequence: TGTGCCAGTAACAATGGGGGGGCAGGAGGCCCTAATCAGCCCCAGCATTTT. It yields the protein CASNNGGAGGPNQPQHF.